The 8 T cell receptor beta chains below were found in one sample sequenced in a study of T cell responses to AZD1222 COVID-19 vaccine. Profiled with immunoSEQ multiplex PCR; TCRdb holds only in-frame clones, not every one. The sample holds 150,000 to 190,000 clones, more than 85% seen once. The material was peripheral blood, obtained after recovery from COVID-19. Every receptor here comes from an adult who had recovered from COVID-19.

This chain uses TRBV15 with TRBJ1-4, with D hard to call. The CDR3 is 13 amino acids. Germline V gives CDR1 LNHNV, CDR2 YYDKDF (reference sequence). V shed 1 base and J shed 7 bases, with 7 bases lying between them. The CDR3 DNA reads TGTGCCACCAGCAGAGGGACGGTTGAAAAACTGTTTTTT. This encodes CATSRGTVEKLFF.

This clone was picked up one time. The chain's CDR3 is CASSIVAGNTEAFF. The CDR3, as DNA: TGTGCCAGTAGTATAGTAGCGGGAAACACTGAAGCTTTCTTT. This sequence joins TRBV19 and TRBJ1-1, with D uncertain. Germline V lookup: CDR1 LNHDA, CDR2 SQIVND (reference sequence). The CDR3 has 14 residues. V gave up 1 base and J gave up 2 bases, with 8 bases separating them.

The V and J genes are TRBV27 and TRBJ1-2, with D unresolved. This CDR3 is 15 amino acids long. The germline V gene encodes CDR1 MNHEY and CDR2 SMNVEV (reference sequence). V was shortened by 2 bases and J by 4 bases, with 14 bases between the two germline ends. CDR3 coding DNA: TGTGCCAGCAGTTTAAGGTCAGGACTGTTCTATGGCTACACCTTC. Amino acids: CASSLRSGLFYGYTF.

The chain combines TRBV5-1 with TRBJ2-5, with unresolved D. Trimming left V 4 bases short and J 2 bases short, with 9 bases between. Germline V lookup: CDR1 SGHRS, CDR2 YFSETQ. The CDR3 spans 13 residues. Written as DNA, the CDR3 is TGCGCCAGCAGCCCGGCCCCACAAGAGACCCAGTACTTC. Protein: CASSPAPQETQYF. Looking up the rest from reference TRBV5-1 and TRBJ2-5 gives the full variable domain: KAGVTQTPRYLIKTRGQQVTLSCSPISGHRSVSWYQQTPGQGLQFLFEYFSETQRNKGNFPGRFSGRQFSNSRSEMNVSTLELGDSALYLCASSPAPQETQYFGPGTRLLVL.

V and J are TRBV5-1 and TRBJ1-6; 7 positions agree with TRBD1. The V and J ends lost 2 bases and 7 bases, in that order; junction bases with no gene match: 6. This CDR3 comprises 15 residues. CDR1 SGHRS and CDR2 YFSETQ come from the germline V gene. The CDR3 reads CASSFTGERNSPLHF. CDR3 in DNA: TGCGCCAGCAGCTTCACAGGGGAAAGGAATTCACCCCTCCACTTT.

The gene calls are TRBV5-8 and TRBJ2-1, with 9 bases that match TRBD1. There are 14 residues in the CDR3. After removal of 1 base from V and 5 bases from J, the junction contained 1 base not matched to a gene. The germline CDR1 and CDR2 sequences are SGHTS and YDEGEE. DNA of the CDR3: TGTGCCAGCAGCTTGACAGGGGGCCACAATGAGCAGTTCTTC. This gives the protein CASSLTGGHNEQFF.

The rearrangement uses TRBV11-2 and TRBJ2-7; TRBD2 aligns across 15 bases. CDR3 size: 15 residues. Germline CDR1 is SGHAT and CDR2 is FQNNGV. The V and J ends lost 5 bases and 9 bases, in that order; junction bases with no gene match: 8. The CDR3 DNA sequence: TGTGCCAGCAGCACCGCGGGACTAGCGGGAGGAGGGCAGTACTTC. The encoded protein is CASSTAGLAGGGQYF.

The chain has TRBV4-1 and TRBJ1-1, with no clear D. Germline-derived CDR1 and CDR2 are MGHRA and YSYEKL. Trimming cost V 2 bases and J 4 bases, with 8 bases left between them. The CDR3 totals 13 residues. CDR3 protein: CASSQNLVTEAFF. The CDR3 region has the DNA TGCGCCAGCAGCCAAAACCTCGTCACTGAAGCTTTCTTT.